These 14 T cell receptor beta chains originate from one sample sequenced in a study of shared clonotypes between healthy human individuals. CD8 cells classed as naive were CD45RO-negative and positively selected for CCR7, excluding terminally differentiated effector memory CD45RA+ cells. Only in-frame clones appear in the TCRdb table, and some are missing; sequencing was by immunoSEQ multiplex PCR. The repertoire holds approximately 2,200,000 clones, with 90% to 95% as singletons. The sequencing sample was made of naive CD8+ T cells from PBMCs. Receptors were obtained from a man between 18 and 35 years old in good health. Some clones in this sample may be carry-over from other donors' samples.

This chain uses TRBV10-1 with TRBJ2-7, with TRBD1 matching over 10 bases. CDR1 and CDR2 from the germline V gene are WNHNN and SYGVQD (reference sequence). The CDR3 contains 14 residues. The V and J ends lost 4 bases and 2 bases, in that order; junction bases with no gene match: 2. The CDR3 region has the DNA TGCGCCAGCAGTGGGACAGGGGGAACCTACGAGCAGTACTTC. Amino acid sequence: CASSGTGGTYEQYF.

V usage is TRBV19 and J usage is TRBJ1-2; the D gene is possibly TRBD1 (5 bases). The length of the CDR3 is 14 residues. With 6 bases removed from V and 0 bases from J, the gap between germline ends came to 11 bases. Looked up from germline, CDR1 is LNHDA and CDR2 is SQIVND (reference sequence). The CDR3 coding sequence is TGTGCCAGTAGCGCCGGGACGGCTAACTATGGCTACACCTTC. The encoded protein is CASSAGTANYGYTF.

V usage is TRBV15 and J usage is TRBJ1-1; the D gene is possibly TRBD1 (6 bases). Germline-derived CDR1 and CDR2 are LNHNV and YYDKDF (reference sequence). This CDR3 is 15 amino acids long. Trimming removed 2 bases at V and 0 bases at J, with 10 bases between. As DNA, the CDR3 is TGTGCCACCAGCAGATCGACAGGATTGAACACTGAAGCTTTCTTT. Its protein product is CATSRSTGLNTEAFF.

The rearrangement uses TRBV28 and TRBJ1-2; the D gene is possibly TRBD1 (5 bases). Germline V gives CDR1 MDHEN, CDR2 SYDVKM. The V end lost 5 bases, the J end lost 8 bases, and 15 bases lay between the germline ends. CDR3 length equals 13 residues. The CDR3 region is CASSISSGTGYTF. Written as DNA, the CDR3 is TGTGCCAGCAGTATCTCCTCCGGGACCGGCTACACCTTC.

The rearrangement links TRBV7-9 to TRBJ2-1, with TRBD2 matching over 8 bases. Germline CDR1 and CDR2: SEHNR and FQNEAQ (reference sequence). V lost 5 bases, J lost 0 bases, and 15 bases stayed unmatched. The CDR3 consists of 19 residues. The CDR3 DNA sequence: TGTGCCAGCAGCCATACGGGGACGATGAGCGGGAGCTCCTACAATGAGCAGTTCTTC. Translating gives CASSHTGTMSGSSYNEQFF. The variable domain in full, completed from reference TRBV7-9 and TRBJ2-1, reads DTGVSQNPRHKITKRGQNVTFRCDPISEHNRLYWYRQTLGQGPEFLTYFQNEAQLEKSRLLSDRFSAERPKGSFSTLEIQRTEQGDSAMYLCASSHTGTMSGSSYNEQFFGPGTRLTVL.

This chain links TRBV19 with TRBJ1-2, with 8 bases that match TRBD1. The CDR3 contains 14 residues. V shed 3 bases, J shed 3 bases, and the junction held 3 bases outside the gene matches. Germline V gives CDR1 LNHDA, CDR2 SQIVND (reference sequence). DNA for the CDR3: TGTGCCAGTAGTATCGGGACAGGTTACTATGGCTACACCTTC. It is translated as CASSIGTGYYGYTF.

The chain is built from TRBV4-3 and TRBJ1-4; tentatively, D is TRBD1 (5 bases). Germline V lookup: CDR1 LGHNA, CDR2 YSLEER. This CDR3 comprises 17 residues. V shed 1 base and J shed 1 base, with 13 bases lying between them. The CDR3 here is CASSQGLRGGTNEKLFF. Written as DNA, the CDR3 is TGCGCCAGCAGCCAAGGTCTGAGGGGCGGAACTAATGAAAAACTGTTTTTT.

The V gene is TRBV4-1, the J gene TRBJ2-7; no definite D call. The CDR3 totals 14 residues. With 2 bases removed from V and 5 bases from J, the gap between germline ends came to 13 bases. Germline loops: CDR1 MGHRA, CDR2 YSYEKL. The CDR3 loop reads CASSQFSGLHEQYF. Here the CDR3 DNA reads TGCGCCAGCAGCCAATTTTCCGGGCTCCACGAGCAGTACTTC.

The chain combines TRBV6-1 with TRBJ2-7, with a tentative D call TRBD2 (5 bases). Germline V gene sequence: CDR1 MNHNS, CDR2 SASEGT. The CDR3 has 13 amino acids. Trimming stripped 1 base from V and 2 bases from J, with 6 bases between. The CDR3 DNA reads as TGTGCCAGCAGTGAAGGGACTCCCTACGAGCAGTACTTC. It specifies CASSEGTPYEQYF.

Comment on this clone: Additional DNA sequences in this sample encode the identical CDR3. The chain employs TRBV28 and TRBJ2-7; D ambiguous. Germline CDR1 is MDHEN and CDR2 is SYDVKM. The CDR3 is 13 amino acids. The V gene lost 1 base and the J gene lost 0 bases, with 4 bases spanning the gap. CDR3: CASSLFSSYEQYF. The CDR3, as DNA: TGTGCCAGCAGTTTATTCAGCTCCTACGAGCAGTACTTC.

CDR3 protein: CASSQPGQTWEQYF. The CDR3 region has the DNA TGTGCCAGCAGCCAACCGGGACAAACCTGGGAGCAGTACTTC. The J gene is TRBJ2-7, the V gene TRBV5-5, with D tentatively TRBD1 (6 bases). Trimming took off 4 bases at V and 7 bases at J, with 18 bases between the two ends. The CDR3 is 14 amino acids. Germline CDR1 reads SGHKS; CDR2 reads YYEKEE (reference sequence).

The CDR3 loop is CASSLRPGTTEAFF. The CDR3, as DNA: TGTGCCAGCAGTTTAAGACCCGGGACGACTGAAGCTTTCTTT. The chain couples TRBV6-6 to TRBJ1-1; TRBD1 might be the D (5 bases). From germline, CDR1 is MNHNY and CDR2 SVGAGI (reference sequence). Trimming removed 4 bases from V and 5 bases from J, with 14 bases in between. CDR3 size: 14 residues.

This clone is a singleton in its sample. The chain couples TRBV7-9 to TRBJ2-5, with TRBD2 matching over 14 bases. The CDR3 has 17 residues. The J segment lost 5 bases and the V segment lost 1 base, leaving 6 bases of the junction unmatched. Germline CDR1 and CDR2: SEHNR and FQNEAQ (reference sequence). CDR3 loop: CASSLGLAGGPGETQYF. The CDR3 bases are TGTGCCAGCAGCTTAGGACTAGCGGGAGGGCCGGGGGAGACCCAGTACTTC.

V gene TRBV9 combines with J gene TRBJ2-7; 7 bases fit TRBD2. From germline, CDR1 is SGDLS and CDR2 YYNGEE. V lost 5 bases to trimming and J lost 5 bases; unmatched junction nucleotides: 7. CDR3 size: 13 residues. The CDR3 nucleotides read TGTGCCAGCAGTGGCGGGAGAAGCAACGAGCAGTACTTC. Translation: CASSGGRSNEQYF.